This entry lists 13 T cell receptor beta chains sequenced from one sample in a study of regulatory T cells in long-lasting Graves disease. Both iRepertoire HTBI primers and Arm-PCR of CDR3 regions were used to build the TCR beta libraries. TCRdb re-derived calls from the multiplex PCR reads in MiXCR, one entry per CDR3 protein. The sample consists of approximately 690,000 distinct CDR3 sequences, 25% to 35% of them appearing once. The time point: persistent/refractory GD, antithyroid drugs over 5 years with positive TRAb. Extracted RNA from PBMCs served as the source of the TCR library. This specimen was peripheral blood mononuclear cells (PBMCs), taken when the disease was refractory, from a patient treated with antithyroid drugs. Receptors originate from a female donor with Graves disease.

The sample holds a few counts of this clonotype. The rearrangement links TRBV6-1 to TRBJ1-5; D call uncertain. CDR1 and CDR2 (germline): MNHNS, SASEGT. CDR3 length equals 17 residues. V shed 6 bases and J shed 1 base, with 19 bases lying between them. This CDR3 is CASSQSWGTLSNQPQHF. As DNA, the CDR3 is TGTGCCAGCAGCCAGTCTTGGGGAACCCTAAGCAATCAGCCCCAGCATTTT.

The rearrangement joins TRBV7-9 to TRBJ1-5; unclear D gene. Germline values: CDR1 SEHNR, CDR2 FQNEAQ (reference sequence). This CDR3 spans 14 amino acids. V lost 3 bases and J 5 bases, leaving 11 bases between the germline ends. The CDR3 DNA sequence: TGTGCCAGCAGCTTCTCACTTGGTGATCAGCCCCAGCATTTT. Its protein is CASSFSLGDQPQHF.

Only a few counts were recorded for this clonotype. CDR3 region: CASSRQGYSGNTIYF. In DNA form, the CDR3 reads TGTGCCAGCAGTCGACAGGGATACTCTGGAAACACCATATATTTT. This chain connects TRBV6-1 to TRBJ1-3; TRBD1 aligns across 7 bases. Germline assignment: CDR1 MNHNS and CDR2 SASEGT. With 5 bases clipped from V and 0 bases from J, the junction kept 4 bases outside the gene matches. The CDR3 covers 15 residues.

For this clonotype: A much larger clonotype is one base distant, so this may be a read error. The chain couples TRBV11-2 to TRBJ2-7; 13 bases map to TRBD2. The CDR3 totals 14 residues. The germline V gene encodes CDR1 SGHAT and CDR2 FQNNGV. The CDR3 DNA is TGTGCCGGCAGCTCGACTAGCGGGAGGAGCGAGCAGTACTTC. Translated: CAGSSTSGRSEQYF. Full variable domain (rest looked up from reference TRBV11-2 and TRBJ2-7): EAGVAQSPRYKIIEKRQSVAFWCNPISGHATLYWYQQILGQGPKLLIQFQNNGVVDDSQLPKDRFSAERLKGVDSTLKIQPAKLEDSAVYLCAGSSTSGRSEQYFGPGTRLTVT.

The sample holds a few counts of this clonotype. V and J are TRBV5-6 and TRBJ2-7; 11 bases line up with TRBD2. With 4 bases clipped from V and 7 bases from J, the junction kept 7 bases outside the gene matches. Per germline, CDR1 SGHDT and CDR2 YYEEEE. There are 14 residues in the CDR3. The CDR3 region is CASSVSGRAGEQYF. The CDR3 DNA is TGTGCCAGCAGCGTTAGCGGGAGGGCTGGGGAGCAGTACTTC.

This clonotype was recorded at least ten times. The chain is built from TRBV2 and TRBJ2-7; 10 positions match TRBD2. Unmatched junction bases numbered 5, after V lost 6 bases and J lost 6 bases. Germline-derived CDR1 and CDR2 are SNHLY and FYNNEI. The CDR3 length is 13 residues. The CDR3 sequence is CASRLTSGIEQYF. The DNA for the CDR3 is TGTGCCAGCAGACTCACTAGCGGGATCGAGCAGTACTTC. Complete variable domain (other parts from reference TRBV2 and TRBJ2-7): EPEVTQTPSHQVTQMGQEVILRCVPISNHLYFYWYRQILGQKVEFLVSFYNNEISEKSEIFDDQFSVERPDGSNFTLKIRSTKLEDSAMYFCASRLTSGIEQYFGPGTRLTVT.

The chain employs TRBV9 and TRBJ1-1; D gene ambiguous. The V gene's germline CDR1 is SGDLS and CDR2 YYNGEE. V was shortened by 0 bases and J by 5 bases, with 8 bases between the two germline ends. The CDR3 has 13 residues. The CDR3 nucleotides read TGTGCCAGCAGCGTAGGCAGGAAGACTGAAGCTTTCTTT. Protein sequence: CASSVGRKTEAFF.

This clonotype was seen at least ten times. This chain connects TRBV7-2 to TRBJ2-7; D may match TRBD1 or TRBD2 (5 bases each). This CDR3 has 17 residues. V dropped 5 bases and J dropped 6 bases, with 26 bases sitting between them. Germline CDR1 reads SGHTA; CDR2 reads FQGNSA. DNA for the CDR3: TGTGCCAGCAGCGTGGTGAATACGAGGGGCTCACCGGGCGAGCAGTACTTC. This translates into CASSVVNTRGSPGEQYF. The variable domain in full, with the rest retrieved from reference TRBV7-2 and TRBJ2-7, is GAGVSQSPSNKVTEKGKDVELRCDPISGHTALYWYRQSLGQGLEFLIYFQGNSAPDKSGLPSDRFSAERTGGSVSTLTIQRTQQEDSAVYLCASSVVNTRGSPGEQYFGPGTRLTVT.

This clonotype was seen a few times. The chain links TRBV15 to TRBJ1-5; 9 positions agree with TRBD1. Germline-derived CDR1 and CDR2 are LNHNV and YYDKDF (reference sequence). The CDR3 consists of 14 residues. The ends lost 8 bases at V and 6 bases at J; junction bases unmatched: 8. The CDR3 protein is CATGTGGISQPQHF. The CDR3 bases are TGTGCCACCGGAACAGGGGGCATCAGTCAGCCCCAGCATTTT.

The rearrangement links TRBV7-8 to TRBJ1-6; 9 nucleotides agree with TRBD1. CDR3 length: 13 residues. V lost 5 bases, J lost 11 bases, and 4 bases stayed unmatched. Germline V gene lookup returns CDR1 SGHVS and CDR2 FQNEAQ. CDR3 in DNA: TGTGCCAGCAGCGGCACAGGGGGCACACCCCTCCACTTT. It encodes CASSGTGGTPLHF.

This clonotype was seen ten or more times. The DNA of the CDR3 is TGTGCCAGCAGTGGCACGGGACAGGGGCAAGAGACCCAGTACTTC. Translating gives CASSGTGQGQETQYF. The J gene is TRBJ2-5, the V gene TRBV28, with 10 bases that match TRBD1. The germline gives CDR1 MDHEN, CDR2 SYDVKM. The ends lost 5 bases at V and 2 bases at J; junction bases unmatched: 5. This CDR3 is 15 amino acids long.

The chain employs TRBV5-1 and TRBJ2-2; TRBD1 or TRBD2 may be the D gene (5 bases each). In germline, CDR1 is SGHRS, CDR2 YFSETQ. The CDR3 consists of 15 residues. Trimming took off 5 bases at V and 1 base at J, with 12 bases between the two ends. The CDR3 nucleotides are TGCGCCAGCAGGCCGAGGGGTATGAACACCGGGGAGCTGTTTTTT. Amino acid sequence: CASRPRGMNTGELFF.

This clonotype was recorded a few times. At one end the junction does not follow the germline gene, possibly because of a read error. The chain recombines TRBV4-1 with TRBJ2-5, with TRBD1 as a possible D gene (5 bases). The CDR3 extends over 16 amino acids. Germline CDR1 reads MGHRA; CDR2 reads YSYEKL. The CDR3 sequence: CASSQDGQGGQGTQYF. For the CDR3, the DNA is TGCGCCAGCAGCCAAGATGGCCAGGGCGGTCAAGGGACCCAGTACTTC.